A selection of T cell receptor beta chains follows, all from one sample in a study of human T cells and chemical hapten exposure. Using its own MiXCR run on the RACE reads, TCRdb lists one record per CDR3 protein. The sample contains 85,000 to 100,000 distinct CDR3 sequences, 25% to 35% of which appear only once. Sequenced here: whole blood, sampled in connection with sensitization to the hapten diphenylcyclopropenone (DPC). The receptors come from a man aged 35-49 years with alopecia areata. Some clones in this sample may be carry-over from other donors' samples. Both conserved end residues are part of each CDR3.

CASSLNPGSMNEQFF,TRBV5-1,TRBJ2-1
CAATGSGYGYTF,TRBV30,TRBJ1-2
CASRRDSSTDTQYF,TRBV7-2,TRBJ2-3
CASTDWAGTGSRKLFF,TRBV6-5,TRBJ1-4
CSVEGGRSTDTRYF,TRBV29-1,TRBJ2-3
CASSLSTTNEKLFF,TRBV5-1,TRBJ1-4
CASSQDVGSLLNQFF,TRBV3-1,TRBJ2-1
CASSITSGRGEQYF,TRBV6-6,TRBJ2-7
CSERGGTGEQFF,TRBV20-1,TRBJ2-1
CASGTPVNTEAFF,TRBV6-1,TRBJ1-1
CASPTEGGPPDTQYF,TRBV18,TRBJ2-3
CSVGTGNTGELFF,TRBV29-1,TRBJ2-2
CASSGIWGTAEEAFF,TRBV10-2,TRBJ1-1
CASSPLAGGETQYF,TRBV3-1,TRBJ2-5
CASSGQGYNEQFF,TRBV2,TRBJ2-1
CSVDAGQGAGEQYF,TRBV29-1,TRBJ2-7
CSARDREGRYEQYF,TRBV20-1,TRBJ2-7
CATTGTGGLSGELFF,TRBV24-1,TRBJ2-2
CASSPNPYEQYF,TRBV18,TRBJ2-7
CASRTGTSPGELFF,TRBV2,TRBJ2-2
CASSPRDGGINTQYF,TRBV27,TRBJ2-3
CASSSKQGAQPQHF,TRBV27,TRBJ1-5
CASSQPVETQYF,TRBV5-5,TRBJ2-5
CASLRWNEQFF,TRBV12-3/TRBV12-4,TRBJ2-1
CSARVSFGGSAKNIQYF,TRBV20-1,TRBJ2-4
CAISESQLNQPQHF,TRBV10-3,TRBJ1-5
CASSLSASGNTGELFF,TRBV28,TRBJ2-2
CASSLSLPGPLGYEQYF,TRBV28,TRBJ2-7
CASSLAPAGGPNTGELFF,TRBV7-9,TRBJ2-2
CASSSRVNTEAFF,TRBV7-2,TRBJ1-1
CASSHKGIGSDTQYF,TRBV4-3,TRBJ2-3
CASSVGSDYADTQYF,TRBV9,TRBJ2-3
CSAINSGLAGSNTGELFF,TRBV20-1,TRBJ2-2
CSACPWDRPFNEQFF,TRBV20-1,TRBJ2-1
CASSYSVSLPGGQPQHF,TRBV6-2/TRBV6-3,TRBJ1-5
CATSRDLLAESTDTQYF,TRBV15,TRBJ2-3
CASSVDNFAEDTQYF,TRBV14,TRBJ2-3
CASSSRNLNTEAFF,TRBV12-3/TRBV12-4,TRBJ1-1
CSARTTGAKNIQYF,TRBV20-1,TRBJ2-4
CASTLGRLNSPLHF,TRBV12-3/TRBV12-4,TRBJ1-6